This T cell receptor beta chain was recovered during a study of shared clonotypes between healthy human individuals. The overall study: Each donor had three CD4 naive, three CD4 memory, two CD8 naive and one CD8 memory plate. Study outcomes and limitations: Generally, naive subsets (rather than memory subsets) showed larger estimated richness.

On this clone itself: The antigen remains unidentified.

Produced via immunoSEQ multiplex PCR; TCRdb's table is partial and in-frame only. The top ten hold 0.35% to 0.45% of the sample, which has approximately 2.5 million clones, roughly 93% seen once. With 9 bases clipped from V and 4 bases from J, the junction kept 10 bases outside the gene matches. The CDR3 totals 14 residues. Per germline, CDR1 MNHNS and CDR2 SASEGT. The donors were all Caucasian adults (living in Nashville, Tennessee). In the CD4+ fraction, cells were divided into CD45RA+ naive and CD45RA-negative memory subsets. The sequence came from a man between 18 and 35 years old in good health. Some clones in this sample may be carry-over from other donors' samples. The rearrangement uses TRBV6-1 and TRBJ2-5; 8 positions agree with TRBD2. What was sequenced was naive CD4+ T cells from PBMCs. Documented subset: CD45RA+ positively selected. The CDR3 DNA follows: TGTGCCAGTCGGAGGCGGGGGGCGGGAGAGACCCAGTACTTC. This translates into CASRRRGAGETQYF.